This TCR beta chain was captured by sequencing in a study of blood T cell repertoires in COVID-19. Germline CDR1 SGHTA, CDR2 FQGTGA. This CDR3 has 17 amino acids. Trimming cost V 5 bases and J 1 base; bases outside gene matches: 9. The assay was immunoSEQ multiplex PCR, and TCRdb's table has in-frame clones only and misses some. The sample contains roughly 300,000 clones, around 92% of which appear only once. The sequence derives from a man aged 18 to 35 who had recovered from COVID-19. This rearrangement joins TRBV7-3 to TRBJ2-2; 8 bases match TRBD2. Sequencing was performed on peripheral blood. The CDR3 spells CASSLLMAGGNTGELFF. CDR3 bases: TGTGCCAGCAGCCTTCTGATGGCGGGGGGGAACACCGGGGAGCTGTTTTTT.